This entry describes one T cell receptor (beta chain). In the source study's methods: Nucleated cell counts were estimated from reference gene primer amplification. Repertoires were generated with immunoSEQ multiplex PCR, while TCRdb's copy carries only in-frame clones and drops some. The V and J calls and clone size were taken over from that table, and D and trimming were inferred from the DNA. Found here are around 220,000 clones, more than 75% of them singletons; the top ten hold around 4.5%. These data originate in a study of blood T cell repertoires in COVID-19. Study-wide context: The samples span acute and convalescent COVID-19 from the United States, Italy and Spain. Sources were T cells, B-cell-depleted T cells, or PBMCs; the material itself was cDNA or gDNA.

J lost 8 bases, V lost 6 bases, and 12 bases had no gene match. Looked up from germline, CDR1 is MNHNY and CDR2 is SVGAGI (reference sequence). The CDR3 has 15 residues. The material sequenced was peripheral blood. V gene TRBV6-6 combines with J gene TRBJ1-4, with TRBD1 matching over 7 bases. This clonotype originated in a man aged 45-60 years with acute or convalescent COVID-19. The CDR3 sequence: CASRSTGFKDEKLFF. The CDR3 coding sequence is TGTGCCAGCAGATCGACAGGGTTTAAAGACGAAAAACTGTTTTTT.